These T cell receptor beta chains were read from a single sample in a study of post-analysis software for immune sequencing data. TCRdb re-analysed the PCR reads in MiXCR, keeping a single row per CDR3 protein. The repertoire holds hundreds of thousands of distinct CDR3 sequences, with 25% to 30% as singletons. Sample: blood. The receptors originated from a girl aged 5 to 17 with multiple sclerosis. Each CDR3 is given with its conserved first and last residue. A D gene is named only where the DNA matches it firmly. Not every row has a clone size; where given, it reads once, few, many or a size class.

>TRBJ1-6|-|TRBV29-1|-
CSVARGSPLHF
TGCAGCGTTGCAAGGGGGTCACCCCTCCACTTT
>TRBJ1-5|-|TRBV15|-
CATSVRGYSNQPQHF
TGTGCCACCAGCGTCAGGGGTTATAGCAATCAGCCCCAGCATTTT
>TRBJ2-3|TRBD2|TRBV29-1|-
CSAGLAGGINTQYF
TGCAGCGCGGGACTAGCGGGGGGTATAAATACGCAGTATTTT
>TRBJ2-7|TRBD2|TRBV28|-
CASRPSGLYEQYF
TGTGCCAGCAGACCTAGCGGGCTCTACGAGCAGTACTTC
>TRBJ2-1|-|TRBV28|-
CASSFIAARKGEQFF
TGTGCCAGCAGTTTTATTGCCGCCAGGAAGGGTGAGCAGTTCTTC
>TRBJ1-5|-|TRBV20-1|many
CSASRDTSNQPQHF
TGCAGTGCTAGCAGGGATACGAGCAATCAGCCCCAGCATTTT
>TRBJ2-6|TRBD1|TRBV5-1|many
CASSPSEGAVSGANVLTF
TGCGCCAGCAGCCCGTCTGAGGGGGCTGTCTCTGGGGCCAACGTCCTGACTTTC
>TRBJ2-7|-|TRBV29-1|-
CSAGGNYEQYF
TGCAGCGCCGGGGGAAACTACGAGCAGTACTTC
>TRBJ2-5|TRBD2|TRBV28|-
CASSGSGSLHETQYF
TGTGCCAGCAGCGGTAGCGGGAGCCTCCATGAGACCCAGTACTTC
>TRBJ1-4|-|TRBV6-6|-
CASSPLWQINEKLFF
TGTGCCAGCAGCCCCTTGTGGCAGATAAATGAAAAACTGTTTTTT
>TRBJ2-5|-|TRBV12-5|few
CASGLVAAGRGEQYF
TGTGCTAGTGGTTTGGTAGCCGCCGGGAGAGGGGAGCAGTACTTC
>TRBJ2-7|TRBD1|TRBV20-1|few
CSARGDRGPYEQYF
TGCAGTGCTAGAGGGGACAGGGGGCCATACGAGCAGTACTTC
>TRBJ1-2|-|TRBV6-5|few
CASSRTGPYGYTF
TGTGCCAGCAGCAGAACAGGGCCCTATGGCTACACCTTC
>TRBJ2-3|TRBD2|TRBV20-1|many
CSAEAGTSVTDTQYF
TGCAGTGCTGAGGCCGGGACTAGCGTCACAGATACGCAGTATTTT